Presented here are 12 T cell receptor beta chains from one specimen sequenced in a study of cytomegalovirus exposure and HLA in healthy donors. The assay was immunoSEQ multiplex PCR, and TCRdb's table has in-frame clones only and misses some. This table has about 69,000 clones, just over 95% appearing once. Sequences were obtained from PBMCs. Receptor source: a woman between 18 and 30 years old in good health and CMV-seropositive.

V is TRBV28 and J is TRBJ2-6; D not resolved. Trimming took off 5 bases at V and 0 bases at J, with 11 bases between the two ends. Germline assignment: CDR1 MDHEN and CDR2 SYDVKM. The CDR3 is 16 residues long. The CDR3 loop reads CASSRQILSGANVLTF. CDR3 nucleotide sequence: TGTGCCAGCAGTCGACAAATTCTCTCTGGGGCCAACGTCCTGACTTTC. The variable domain in full, completed from reference TRBV28 and TRBJ2-6, reads DVKVTQSSRYLVKRTGEKVFLECVQDMDHENMFWYRQDPGLGLRLIYFSYDVKMKEKGDIPEGYSVSREKKERFSLILESASTNQTSMYLCASSRQILSGANVLTFGAGSRLTVL.

This CDR3 is CASSVGTSGTPDYEQYF. The CDR3 nucleotides read TGTGCCAGCAGCGTAGGGACTAGCGGGACCCCAGACTACGAGCAGTACTTC. This rearrangement joins TRBV9 to TRBJ2-7; 12 nucleotides align to TRBD2. Germline V CDR1 and CDR2: SGDLS, YYNGEE. The CDR3 spans 17 residues. The V gene end was trimmed by 0 bases and the J gene end by 3 bases; junction bases not matched to a gene: 7.

This clone appeared once. The chain joins TRBV4-3 to TRBJ2-5; no clear D gene. CDR1 is LGHNA and CDR2 is YSLEER in the germline V gene. The V gene lost 0 bases and the J gene lost 1 base, with 12 bases spanning the gap. The CDR3 length is 16 residues. CDR3 nucleotides: TGCGCCAGCAGCCAAGAGCGATACAGCAGCCAAGAGACCCAGTACTTC. Translated: CASSQERYSSQETQYF.

Only one count was recorded for this clone. The genes are TRBV5-1 and TRBJ1-2, with D possibly TRBD1 on 5 matching bases. CDR1 is SGHRS, CDR2 YFSETQ, per germline. V dropped 5 bases and J dropped 2 bases, with 10 bases sitting between them. The CDR3 spans 13 residues. CDR3 loop: CASSQGKNYGYTF. The CDR3 DNA reads TGCGCCAGCAGTCAGGGCAAGAACTATGGCTACACCTTC. Drawing the rest from reference TRBV5-1 and TRBJ1-2, the complete variable domain is KAGVTQTPRYLIKTRGQQVTLSCSPISGHRSVSWYQQTPGQGLQFLFEYFSETQRNKGNFPGRFSGRQFSNSRSEMNVSTLELGDSALYLCASSQGKNYGYTFGSGTRLTVV.

This clone was detected once. The chain has TRBV29-1 and TRBJ2-3; D remains ambiguous. Germline CDR1 reads SQVTM; CDR2 reads ANQGSEA. V dropped 7 bases and J dropped 0 bases, with 14 bases sitting between them. The CDR3 length is 14 residues. This chain's CDR3 is CSAPGRVSTDTQYF. The CDR3 bases are TGCAGCGCTCCCGGTCGCGTCAGCACAGATACGCAGTATTTT.

J is TRBJ2-7 and V is TRBV28, with D perhaps TRBD2 (6 bases). CDR1 and CDR2 (germline): MDHEN, SYDVKM. V lost 7 bases and J 2 bases, leaving 18 bases between the germline ends. The CDR3 is made up of 15 amino acids. CDR3: CASTPAPGVAYEQYF. CDR3 bases: TGTGCCAGCACTCCCGCTCCGGGAGTCGCCTACGAGCAGTACTTC.

This clone has just one count. This rearrangement joins TRBV6-6 to TRBJ1-2; weak D call: TRBD1 (5 bases). The CDR3 spans 15 residues. Germline values: CDR1 MNHNY, CDR2 SVGAGI (reference sequence). The V end lost 2 bases, the J end lost 8 bases, and 18 bases lay between the germline ends. CDR3 amino acids: CASSYGGDGLRGYTF. Written as DNA, the CDR3 is TGTGCCAGCAGTTACGGGGGGGACGGACTTAGGGGCTACACCTTC.

The chain recombines TRBV19 with TRBJ2-7; 7 nucleotides line up with TRBD2. This CDR3 comprises 13 residues. Germline V gene sequence: CDR1 LNHDA, CDR2 SQIVND (reference sequence). The V gene end was trimmed by 4 bases and the J gene end by 4 bases; junction bases not matched to a gene: 4. CDR3: CASSTREGYEQYF. The CDR3 DNA sequence: TGTGCCAGTAGTACTAGGGAGGGGTACGAGCAGTACTTC.

The table lists this clone with a few counts. V usage is TRBV7-2 and J usage is TRBJ2-1; TRBD2 matches at 11 bases. Germline CDR1 SGHTA, CDR2 FQGNSA. After removal of 5 bases from V and 5 bases from J, the junction contained 8 bases not matched to a gene. The CDR3 is 16 residues long. The CDR3 reads CASSPRLAGPDNEQFF. The DNA of the CDR3 is TGTGCCAGCAGCCCCCGACTAGCGGGACCCGACAATGAGCAGTTCTTC.

This chain connects TRBV27 to TRBJ2-7, with 9 nucleotides matching TRBD2. The CDR3 loop spans 15 amino acids. The germline V gene encodes CDR1 MNHEY and CDR2 SMNVEV (reference sequence). V was pared by 6 bases and J by 0 bases, with 6 bases of the junction left unmatched. DNA of the CDR3: TGTGCCAGCAGAAGATCTAGCGGGGCCTCCTACGAGCAGTACTTC. Its protein product is CASRRSSGASYEQYF.

This sequence joins TRBV4-3 and TRBJ2-7; D uncertain. Deletions cut 0 bases from V and 2 bases from J, with 11 bases between. CDR1 is LGHNA and CDR2 is YSLEER in the germline V gene. This CDR3 has 15 amino acids. The CDR3 sequence: CASSQDRLMPYEQYF. The CDR3 DNA reads as TGCGCCAGCAGCCAAGATAGACTGATGCCCTACGAGCAGTACTTC.

The chain employs TRBV7-2 and TRBJ2-7; 8 bases fit TRBD2. Trimming at V came to 7 bases and at J to 4 bases, leaving 12 bases not matched to a gene. The CDR3 length is 15 residues. Germline CDR1 SGHTA, CDR2 FQGNSA. This chain's CDR3 is CASTGRPGGLYEQYF. The CDR3 DNA follows: TGTGCCAGCACCGGAAGACCGGGAGGGCTTTACGAGCAGTACTTC. Combining the CDR3 with reference TRBV7-2 and TRBJ2-7 gives the whole variable domain GAGVSQSPSNKVTEKGKDVELRCDPISGHTALYWYRQSLGQGLEFLIYFQGNSAPDKSGLPSDRFSAERTGGSVSTLTIQRTQQEDSAVYLCASTGRPGGLYEQYFGPGTRLTVT.